Presented here are 10 T cell receptor beta chains from one specimen sequenced in a study of blood T cell repertoires in COVID-19. Here immunoSEQ multiplex PCR was the method, and the copy in TCRdb shows in-frame clones only, minus some. This repertoire shows under 300,000 clones, 88% found once; its top ten account for around 0.8%. The sequencing sample was made of peripheral blood. All receptors come from a woman in her thirties with acute or convalescent COVID-19.

The chain couples TRBV5-6 to TRBJ2-3, with D possibly matching TRBD2 (6 bases). The CDR3 length is 16 residues. From germline, CDR1 is SGHDT and CDR2 YYEEEE. V lost 4 bases to trimming and J lost 2 bases, with 17 bases between them. This CDR3 is CASSTGVGRATDTQYF. CDR3 sequence (DNA): TGTGCCAGCAGCACGGGGGTTGGGCGGGCCACAGATACGCAGTATTTT.

The chain joins TRBV7-2 to TRBJ2-4; 7 bases line up with TRBD2. Germline loops: CDR1 SGHTA, CDR2 FQGNSA. V trimming: 1 base; J trimming: 6 bases; junction bases outside the gene matches: 15. This CDR3 spans 18 amino acids. The CDR3 DNA follows: TGTGCCAGCAGCTTAGGGCACGGTACACGGTCGGGAGGAAACATTCAGTACTTC. Translation: CASSLGHGTRSGGNIQYF.

In its sample, this clone was seen once. V and J are TRBV30 and TRBJ2-1; 7 positions match TRBD2. V lost 3 bases to trimming and J lost 3 bases; unmatched junction nucleotides: 11. Germline CDR1 and CDR2: GTSNPN and SVGIG (reference sequence). This CDR3 is built from 16 residues. The CDR3: CAWSWGGASGYNEQFF. The DNA for the CDR3 is TGTGCCTGGAGCTGGGGCGGGGCTAGCGGCTACAATGAGCAGTTCTTC.

In this sample, this clone turned up once. The chain carries TRBV9 and TRBJ1-4, with D perhaps matching TRBD1 (5 bases). V was cut by 4 bases and J by 3 bases, with 13 bases left in between. The CDR3 is 15 amino acids. Germline CDR1 and CDR2: SGDLS and YYNGEE. The CDR3, as DNA: TGTGCCAGCAGCCGAAGCTGGGGCGCTAATGAAAAACTGTTTTTT. Protein product: CASSRSWGANEKLFF.

The rearrangement uses TRBV19 and TRBJ2-2, with D perhaps matching TRBD2 (5 bases). The germline V gene has CDR1 LNHDA and CDR2 SQIVND (reference sequence). Trimming removed 3 bases from V and 5 bases from J, with 13 bases in between. CDR3 length: 15 residues. This CDR3 reads CASSISDFGTGELFF. CDR3 sequence (DNA): TGTGCCAGTAGTATTTCGGACTTCGGGACCGGGGAGCTGTTTTTT.

This clone was recorded a few times. The rearrangement joins TRBV19 to TRBJ2-3; D may be TRBD1 (5 bases). V lost 1 base and J lost 1, with 9 bases in between. Germline-derived CDR1 and CDR2 are LNHDA and SQIVND (reference sequence). The CDR3 runs to 15 residues. The DNA of the CDR3 is TGTGCCAGTAGTATAGCTTCCAGGGGCACAGATACGCAGTATTTT. This translates into CASSIASRGTDTQYF.

The chain combines TRBV19 with TRBJ1-2; D is perhaps TRBD1 (5 bases). The CDR3 has 12 residues. Germline lookup yields CDR1 LNHDA and CDR2 SQIVND (reference sequence). V lost 3 bases and J 7 bases, leaving 9 bases between the germline ends. This CDR3 reads CASSILGGGYTF. CDR3 sequence (DNA): TGTGCCAGTAGTATCTTGGGGGGTGGCTACACCTTC.

The chain has TRBV6-5 and TRBJ1-5; unclear D gene. CDR3 length equals 14 residues. From germline, CDR1 is MNHEY and CDR2 SVGAGI. V lost 7 bases and J lost 4, with 14 bases in between. The CDR3 DNA follows: TGTGCCAGCAATCGGCCAGGTGATAATCAGCCCCAGCATTTT. Protein sequence: CASNRPGDNQPQHF.

This rearrangement joins TRBV2 to TRBJ1-5; 7 bases map to TRBD1. The CDR3 is 19 amino acids. CDR1 is SNHLY, CDR2 FYNNEI, per germline. V shed 1 base and J 4 bases; nucleotides not matched to a gene: 16. CDR3 amino acids: CASSEVGGTVTNNNQPQHF. CDR3 sequence (DNA): TGTGCCAGCAGTGAAGTAGGCGGGACAGTCACTAATAATAATCAGCCCCAGCATTTT. The variable domain in full, with the rest retrieved from reference TRBV2 and TRBJ1-5, is EPEVTQTPSHQVTQMGQEVILRCVPISNHLYFYWYRQILGQKVEFLVSFYNNEISEKSEIFDDQFSVERPDGSNFTLKIRSTKLEDSAMYFCASSEVGGTVTNNNQPQHFGDGTRLSIL.

V is TRBV3-1 (or the pseudogene TRBV3-2) and J is TRBJ2-2, with 10 bases aligning to TRBD2. CDR1 is LGHDT and CDR2 is YNNKEL in the germline V gene (reference sequence). Trimming cost V 0 bases and J 5 bases; bases outside gene matches: 6. The CDR3 runs to 17 residues. The CDR3 nucleotides read TGTGCCAGCAGCCAAGAAGGCATTAGCGGGAGGACCGGGGAGCTGTTTTTT. It codes for CASSQEGISGRTGELFF.